This T cell receptor (beta chain) comes out of a study of blood T cell repertoires in COVID-19. About the study: The cDNA or gDNA used as material had been derived from T cells, B-cell-depleted T cells, or PBMCs.

The assay was immunoSEQ multiplex PCR, and TCRdb's table has in-frame clones only and misses some. The sample holds about 30,000 clones, over 75% seen once. This clonotype was sampled from a man aged 55 to 70 with active COVID-19. The sequenced sample consisted of peripheral blood.

The CDR3 region is CASSEAVSRTDTQYF. The CDR3 coding sequence is TGTGCCAGCAGTGAAGCCGTTTCTCGCACAGATACGCAGTATTTT. The chain is built from TRBV9 and TRBJ2-3; no definite D call. The germline V gene encodes CDR1 SGDLS and CDR2 YYNGEE. This CDR3 is 15 amino acids long. Between the trimmed V and J ends, which lost 5 bases and 1 base, there was a span of 14 bases.